The present TCR beta chain was sequenced within a study of sequential checkpoint blockade in melanoma. Study context: Arm A got nivolumab then ipilimumab; arm B the reverse, 1:1. Maintenance nivolumab came after either treatment sequence.

Treatment noted: randomized to nivolumab then ipilimumab (arm A) or the reverse (arm B). Clones were read by immunoSEQ multiplex PCR, and TCRdb kept only the in-frame ones, dropping some. In the table there are about 6,200 clones, more than 45% of which are singletons. Sequencing was performed on CD8+ T cells sorted from blood (inferred from file names), taken from a patient given nivolumab and ipilimumab in sequence. This clonotype was sampled from a human donor with melanoma.

CDR3 in amino acids: CASSLLPGLYNEQFF. The CDR3 DNA reads TGTGCCAGCAGTTTGCTACCCGGACTCTACAATGAGCAGTTCTTC. The chain uses TRBV27 and TRBJ2-1; D might be TRBD2 (5 bases). This CDR3 region has 15 residues. Germline CDR1 and CDR2: MNHEY and SMNVEV (reference sequence). Between the trimmed V and J ends, which lost 3 bases and 3 bases, there was a span of 12 bases.